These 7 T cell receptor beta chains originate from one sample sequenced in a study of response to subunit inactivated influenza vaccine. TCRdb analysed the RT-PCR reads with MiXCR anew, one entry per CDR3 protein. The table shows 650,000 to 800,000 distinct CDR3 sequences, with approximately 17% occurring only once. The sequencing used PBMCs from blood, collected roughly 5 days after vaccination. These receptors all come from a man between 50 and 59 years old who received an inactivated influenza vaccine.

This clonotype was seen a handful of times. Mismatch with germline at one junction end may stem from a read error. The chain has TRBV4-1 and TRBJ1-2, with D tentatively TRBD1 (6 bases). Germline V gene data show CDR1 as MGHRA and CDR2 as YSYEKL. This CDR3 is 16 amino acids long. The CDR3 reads CASSQGRGGMDYGYTF. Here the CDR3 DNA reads TGCGCCAGTAGCCAAGGACGGGGGGGCATGGACTATGGCTACACCTTC.

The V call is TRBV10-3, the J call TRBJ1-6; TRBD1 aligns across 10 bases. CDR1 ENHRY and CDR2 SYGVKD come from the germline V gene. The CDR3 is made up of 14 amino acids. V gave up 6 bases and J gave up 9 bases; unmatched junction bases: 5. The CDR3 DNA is TGTGCCATCAGCGAGACAGGGGGCAGTTCACCCCTCCACTTT. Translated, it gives CAISETGGSSPLHF.

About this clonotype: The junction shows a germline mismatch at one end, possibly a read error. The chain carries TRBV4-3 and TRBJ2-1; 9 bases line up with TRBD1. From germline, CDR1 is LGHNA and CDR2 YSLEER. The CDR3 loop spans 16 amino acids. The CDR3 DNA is TGCGCCAGCAGCCAAGGAGGGACAGGGATGTACAATGAGAAGTTCTTC. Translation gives CASSQGGTGMYNEKFF.

The CDR3: CSATGISTDTQYF. The CDR3 coding sequence is TGCAGTGCTACCGGGATCTCCACAGATACGCAGTATTTT. The chain uses TRBV20-1 and TRBJ2-3, with D maybe TRBD2 (5 bases). The CDR3 is 13 amino acids. CDR1 and CDR2 from the germline V gene are DFQATT and SNEGSKA (reference sequence). V gave up 4 bases and J gave up 2 bases, with 10 bases separating them.

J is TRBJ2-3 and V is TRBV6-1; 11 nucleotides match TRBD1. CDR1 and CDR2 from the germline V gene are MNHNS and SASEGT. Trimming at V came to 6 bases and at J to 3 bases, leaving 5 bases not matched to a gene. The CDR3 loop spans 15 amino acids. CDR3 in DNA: TGTGCCAGCAGAAGGGACAGGGGGGGAACAGATACGCAGTATTTT. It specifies CASRRDRGGTDTQYF.

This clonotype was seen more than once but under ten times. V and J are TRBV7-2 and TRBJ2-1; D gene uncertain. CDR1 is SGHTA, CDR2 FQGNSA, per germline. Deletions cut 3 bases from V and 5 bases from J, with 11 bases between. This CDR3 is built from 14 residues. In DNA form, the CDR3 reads TGTGCCAGCAGCTTGGGGAATCCCAACAATGAGCAGTTCTTC. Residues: CASSLGNPNNEQFF.

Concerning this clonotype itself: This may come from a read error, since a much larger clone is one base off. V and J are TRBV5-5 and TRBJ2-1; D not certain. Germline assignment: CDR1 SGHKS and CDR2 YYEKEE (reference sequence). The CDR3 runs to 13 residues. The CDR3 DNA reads TGTTCCAGCAGCCGTGGACCATTGGATGAGCAGTTCTTC. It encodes CSSSRGPLDEQFF.